Included here is one TCR beta chain sequence, with context. CDR3 length: 13 residues. The ends lost 0 bases at V and 6 bases at J; junction bases unmatched: 1. Germline CDR1 and CDR2: SGDLS and YYNGEE. The data were taken from a study of Ad26.COV2.S vaccination and SARS-CoV-2 variants. The method was immunoSEQ multiplex PCR; TCRdb's version includes in-frame clones alone and lacks a portion of them. The sample consists of more than 300,000 clones, about 82% of them appearing once. This sample's treatment: about 20 received Ad26.COV2.S at low or high dose, single or two shots; a few received placebo; per-sample allocation not given. Sampling was performed 63 days after the first vaccine or placebo injection.

This chain connects TRBV9 to TRBJ1-2, with 8 positions matching TRBD1. This receptor was taken from a person aged 18 to 59 who received the Ad26.COV2.S COVID-19 vaccine or a placebo. The specimen comprised peripheral blood, sampled in a trial of Ad26.COV2.S vaccine versus placebo. CDR3 sequence reads: CASSVGTGNGYTF. The CDR3 region has the DNA TGTGCCAGCAGCGTAGGGACAGGGAATGGCTACACCTTC.